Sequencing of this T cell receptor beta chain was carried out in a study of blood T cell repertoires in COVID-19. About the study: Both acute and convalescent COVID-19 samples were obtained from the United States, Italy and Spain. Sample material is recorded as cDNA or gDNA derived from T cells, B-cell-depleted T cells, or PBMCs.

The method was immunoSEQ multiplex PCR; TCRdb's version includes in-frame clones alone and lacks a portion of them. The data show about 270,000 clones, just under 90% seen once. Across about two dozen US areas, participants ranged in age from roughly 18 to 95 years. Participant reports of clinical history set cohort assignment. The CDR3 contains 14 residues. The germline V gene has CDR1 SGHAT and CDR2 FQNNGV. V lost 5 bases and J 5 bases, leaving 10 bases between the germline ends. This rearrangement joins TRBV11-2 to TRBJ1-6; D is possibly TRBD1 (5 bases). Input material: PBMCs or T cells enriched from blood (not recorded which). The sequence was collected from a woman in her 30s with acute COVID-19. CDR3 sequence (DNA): TGTGCCAGCAGCCCCGGACAAGATAATTCACCCCTCCACTTT. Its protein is CASSPGQDNSPLHF.